Shown below are 26 T cell receptor beta chains from a single sample sequenced in a study of tumor and adjacent non-tumor tissue in lung cancer. The library came from three nested PCR rounds adapted from ARM-PCR protocols. TCRdb ran MiXCR on the multiplex PCR reads and lists one entry per CDR3 protein. This table holds under 100,000 distinct CDR3 sequences, nearly 70% found once. This sample's RNA came from whole unsorted tissue. What was sequenced was lung tumor tissue. Source of these receptors: a woman in her seventies with non-small cell lung cancer.

This clonotype was seen only a few times. A read error is possible here, since a much larger clone lies one base away. Because the CDR3 is missing its conserved closing phenylalanine or tryptophan, this is likely a read error. The V gene is TRBV4-1, the J gene TRBJ2-7, with no clear D. V lost 1 base to trimming and J lost 5 bases, with 12 bases between them. Germline lookup yields CDR1 MGHRA and CDR2 YSYEKL. The CDR3 totals 14 residues. The CDR3 protein is CASSQGPRSDEQYL. The CDR3 coding sequence is TGCGCCAGCAGCCAAGGGCCCCGAAGCGACGAGCAGTACTTA.

This clonotype has just a few counts. At one boundary the junction diverges from the germline segment, which might be a read error. The chain recombines TRBV29-1 with TRBJ2-3; TRBD2 matches at 7 bases. The CDR3 contains 13 residues. Germline assignment: CDR1 SQVTM and CDR2 ANQGSEA. CDR3 in amino acids: CSADSGGRDTQYF. DNA of the CDR3: TGCAGCGCTGATAGCGGTGGGAGGGATACGCAATATTTT.

The gene calls are TRBV10-3 and TRBJ2-3, with 8 bases lining up with TRBD2. Trimming removed 9 bases from V and 4 bases from J; junction bases left unmatched: 18. The CDR3 length is 17 residues. Germline CDR1 and CDR2: ENHRY and SYGVKD. The CDR3 nucleotides are TGTGCCATAAGAGGTCCGCCAGCGGGAGATCTGGCAGATACGCAGTATTTT. Its translation: CAIRGPPAGDLADTQYF.

With regard to this clonotype: A junction end diverges from the germline sequence, so it may reflect a read error. This chain connects TRBV6-5 to TRBJ2-7; D uncertain. CDR3 length equals 13 residues. Germline CDR1 is MNHEY and CDR2 is SVGAGI. The CDR3 here is CASSYVGPWEQYF. CDR3 DNA: TGCGCCAGCAGTTACGTCGGCCCGTGGGAGCAGTACTTC.

V gene TRBV10-2 combines with J gene TRBJ1-4; D not certain. V dropped 5 bases and J dropped 3 bases, with 16 bases sitting between them. The CDR3 runs 16 residues. In germline, CDR1 is WSHSY, CDR2 SAAADI. As DNA, the CDR3 is TGCGCCAGCAGTTCTTCAGACTTTGCGCCTAATGAAAAACTGTTTTTT. Amino acids: CASSSSDFAPNEKLFF.

The table lists this clonotype with a few counts. One junction end does not reproduce the germline sequence, and a read error may be involved. The rearrangement links TRBV12-3 or TRBV12-4 to TRBJ1-4; D remains unclear. The CDR3 is 13 amino acids. The CDR3 DNA reads TGTGCCAGTACCTTTCCAGCGGACGAAAAATTGTTTTTT. It translates to CASTFPADEKLFF.

This clonotype was picked up one time. Here the CDR3 omits its conserved ending phenylalanine or tryptophan, so a read error is the likely source. V gene TRBV6-5 combines with J gene TRBJ2-1; D perhaps matches TRBD2 (5 bases). There are 13 residues in the CDR3. CDR1 is MNHEY and CDR2 is SVGAGI in the germline V gene. The V gene lost 5 bases and the J gene lost 7 bases, with 12 bases spanning the gap. The CDR3 sequence is CASSTLSGNEQFS. The CDR3 bases are TGTGCCAGCAGTACACTATCGGGGAATGAGCAGTTCTCC.

In regard to this clonotype: At one end, the junction sequence differs from germline, possibly due to a read error. The chain has TRBV4-2 and TRBJ1-6, with D possibly TRBD1 on 5 matching bases. This CDR3 region has 15 residues. The V gene's germline CDR1 is LGHNA and CDR2 YNFKEQ. CDR3 sequence: CANSLWDGDNSTLHF. The CDR3, as DNA: TGTGCCAACAGCCTATGGGACGGGGATAATTCTACCCTCCACTTT.

Worth noting for this clonotype: A read error may produce the germline difference seen at one junction end. The genes are TRBV6-5 and TRBJ2-1; 8 nucleotides agree with TRBD2. The length of the CDR3 is 15 residues. Germline-derived CDR1 and CDR2 are MNHEY and SVGAGI. The CDR3 DNA follows: TGTGCCAGCAGGGATCTAGCGGGTTGGGGTTATGAGCAGTTTTTC. This encodes CASRDLAGWGYEQFF.

On this clonotype itself: A much larger clone differs by one base, so this may be a read error. The rearrangement joins TRBV20-1 to TRBJ1-5; D ambiguous. The V and J ends lost 6 bases and 3 bases respectively, with 12 bases between them. This CDR3 comprises 13 residues. The germline V gene encodes CDR1 DFQATT and CDR2 SNEGSKA (reference sequence). CDR3 nucleotide sequence: TGCAGTGCATGGGCCCTCAACAATCAGCCCCAGCATTTT. Translated: CSAWALNNQPQHF.

Details on this clonotype: The final CDR3 position lacks the conserved phenylalanine or tryptophan, pointing to a likely read error. This chain connects TRBV12-5 to TRBJ1-1; the D is unclear. V lost 5 bases, J lost 0 bases, and 7 bases lay in between. Germline loops: CDR1 LGHNT, CDR2 FRNRAP. The CDR3 totals 13 residues. The CDR3 nucleotides are TGTGCTAGTGGTGAAGACTTGAACACTGAAGCTTTCCTT. Residues: CASGEDLNTEAFL.

The chain employs TRBV6-1 and TRBJ1-5; the D is unclear. The germline CDR1 and CDR2 sequences are MNHNS and SASEGT. V was trimmed by 4 bases and J by 12 bases, leaving 16 bases between them. The CDR3 extends over 13 amino acids. CDR3 DNA: TGTGCCAGCAGTGTTAACGTAAGGACGCTCCAGCATTTT. Amino acids: CASSVNVRTLQHF.

On this clonotype: A single base separates this from a much larger clone, so it may be a read error. The chain is built from TRBV20-1 and TRBJ2-1, with D possibly matching TRBD2 (5 bases). The CDR3 is made up of 14 amino acids. Trimming took off 6 bases at V and 6 bases at J, with 18 bases between the two ends. The germline CDR1 and CDR2 sequences are DFQATT and SNEGSKA (reference sequence). The DNA for the CDR3 is TGCAGTGCCGTTAGCGTGAGGGAATTCAATGAGCAGTTCTTC. It specifies CSAVSVREFNEQFF.

In this sample, this clonotype turned up once. Since no conserved phenylalanine or tryptophan closes the CDR3, a read error is the likely cause. The V call is TRBV6-5, the J call TRBJ1-2, with D tentatively TRBD1 (5 bases). CDR1 is MNHEY, CDR2 SVGAGI, per germline. The V and J ends lost 6 bases and 5 bases respectively, with 10 bases between them. The CDR3 totals 12 residues. CDR3 amino acids: CASSQTEYGYTI. The CDR3 coding sequence is TGTGCCAGCAGCCAGACAGAGTATGGCTACACCATC.

The chain recombines TRBV6-5 with TRBJ1-5; D ambiguous. The assigned J gene may be wrong: the sequence end matches TRBJ2-3 better. Germline V CDR1 and CDR2: MNHEY, SVGAGI. This CDR3 has 12 amino acids. The CDR3 is CASSPTTEPQYF. The DNA for the CDR3 is TGTGCCAGCAGTCCTACTACTGAGCCCCAGTATTTT.

The chain's CDR3 is CATSQVIWDYEQYF. The DNA of the CDR3 is TGCGCCACCTCCCAGGTCATATGGGACTACGAGCAGTACTTC. The V call is TRBV5-1, the J call TRBJ2-7; unclear D gene. The germline gives CDR1 SGHRS, CDR2 YFSETQ. The CDR3 runs to 14 residues. V gave up 9 bases and J gave up 3 bases, with 19 bases separating them.

This clonotype was counted at least ten times. This chain connects TRBV10-3 to TRBJ2-7; no clear D gene. Germline values: CDR1 ENHRY, CDR2 SYGVKD. Trimming stripped 2 bases from V and 2 bases from J, with 13 bases between. The CDR3 sequence is 15 residues long. This chain's CDR3 is CAISELRYVTYEQYF. Here the CDR3 DNA reads TGTGCCATCAGTGAGCTGCGGTACGTTACCTACGAGCAGTACTTC.

The rearrangement links TRBV6-5 to TRBJ2-1; 9 nucleotides line up with TRBD2. Germline CDR1 is MNHEY and CDR2 is SVGAGI. V gave up 4 bases and J gave up 7 bases; unmatched junction bases: 11. This CDR3 is built from 16 residues. The CDR3 protein is CASSFSASSGKNEQFF. CDR3 DNA: TGTGCCAGCAGTTTCTCGGCGTCTAGCGGGAAGAATGAGCAGTTCTTC.

This clonotype was detected only a few times. The junction shows a germline mismatch at one end, possibly a read error. This chain joins TRBV6-6 and TRBJ1-3; D not resolved. Germline lookup yields CDR1 MNHNY and CDR2 SVGAGI (reference sequence). The CDR3 runs to 16 residues. The CDR3 DNA sequence: TGTGCAAGCAGTGACGAACACGTCCTCTCTGGAAACACCATATATTTT. It yields the protein CASSDEHVLSGNTIYF.

The chain is built from TRBV5-8 and TRBJ2-5; D unresolved. Trimming pared 4 bases from V and 5 bases from J, leaving 18 bases between. The CDR3 sequence is 15 residues long. Germline CDR1 SGHTS, CDR2 YDEGEE. The CDR3 is CASSRGRVPSETQYF. As DNA, the CDR3 is TGTGCCAGCAGCAGAGGCCGGGTGCCCTCCGAGACCCAGTACTTC.

The CDR3 DNA follows: TGCAGTGCCCGAGTAGGTGATGGTACGCAGTATTTT. It is translated as CSARVGDGTQYF. The V and J genes are TRBV20-1 and TRBJ2-3; D is unresolved. CDR3 length equals 12 residues. Trimming took 6 bases from V and 8 from J, leaving 15 bases between them. The germline CDR1 and CDR2 sequences are DFQATT and SNEGSKA (reference sequence).

For this clonotype: At one of its ends the junction is not consistent with the germline gene, which may arise from a read error. This sequence joins TRBV6-2 or TRBV6-3 and TRBJ1-1; TRBD1 matches 8 bases. The germline CDR1 and CDR2 sequences are MNHEY and SVGEGT. CDR3 length: 15 residues. The CDR3 spells CTSSYRLQGDTEAFF. DNA of the CDR3: TGTACCAGCAGTTACAGACTACAGGGGGACACTGAAGCCTTCTTT.

For this clonotype: A read error is likely, as this CDR3 ends without the conserved phenylalanine or tryptophan. V is TRBV29-1 and J is TRBJ1-1, with 8 bases aligning to TRBD1. Germline V gene sequence: CDR1 SQVTM, CDR2 ANQGSEA. Trimming cost V 4 bases and J 1 base; bases outside gene matches: 5. This CDR3 has 14 amino acids. CDR3 amino acids: CSVVNRGTNTEAFL. As DNA, the CDR3 is TGCAGCGTTGTCAACAGGGGGACGAACACTGAAGCTTTCCTC.

A single count supports this clonotype. Since a much larger clone is just one base distant, this may be a read error. The gene calls are TRBV5-1 and TRBJ2-7; the D is unclear. V lost 2 bases and J lost 3, with 9 bases in between. Germline CDR1 SGHRS, CDR2 YFSETQ. The CDR3 covers 13 residues. CDR3 loop: CASSLFNSYEQYF. In nucleotides, the CDR3 is TGCGCCAGCAGCTTATTTAACAGCTACGAGCAGTACTTC. The whole variable domain, filled in from reference TRBV5-1 and TRBJ2-7, reads KAGVTQTPRYLIKTRGQQVTLSCSPISGHRSVSWYQQTPGQGLQFLFEYFSETQRNKGNFPGRFSGRQFSNSRSEMNVSTLELGDSALYLCASSLFNSYEQYFGPGTRLTVT.

A remark on this clonotype: One end of the junction does not line up with germline, which may come from a read error. V usage is TRBV6-1 and J usage is TRBJ2-2; D call uncertain. Germline V gives CDR1 MNHNS, CDR2 SASEGT. The CDR3 has 13 residues. Here the CDR3 DNA reads TGTGCCAGAAGTGTAGAATCCACCAGGGAGCTGTTTTTT. Its translation is CARSVESTRELFF.

The chain uses TRBV20-1 and TRBJ2-1, with D perhaps matching TRBD1 (5 bases). Trimming took off 1 base at V and 2 bases at J, with 9 bases between the two ends. The CDR3 totals 14 residues. CDR1 and CDR2 from the germline V gene are DFQATT and SNEGSKA (reference sequence). The CDR3 nucleotides are TGCAGTGCTAGAGGGTCACAGGCCTACAATGAGCAGTTCTTC. Protein sequence: CSARGSQAYNEQFF.